Each of the 20 T cell receptor beta chains below was sequenced from the same sample in a study of blood T cell repertoires in COVID-19. TCRdb keeps only in-frame clones here, not all; method: immunoSEQ multiplex PCR. The top ten clones hold about 12% of a sample with 150,000 to 250,000 clones, about four fifths of them seen once. What was sequenced was PBMCs or T cells enriched from blood (not recorded which). The receptor set was obtained from a man aged 40-49 years who had recovered from COVID-19.

The gene calls are TRBV28 and TRBJ1-1, with D hard to call. The CDR3 has 11 amino acids. V shed 4 bases and J shed 7 bases, with 7 bases lying between them. The germline gives CDR1 MDHEN, CDR2 SYDVKM. CDR3 coding DNA: TGTGCCAGCAGTTCTACGTATGAAGCTTTCTTT. Translating gives CASSSTYEAFF. Variable domain in full (rest from reference TRBV28 and TRBJ1-1): DVKVTQSSRYLVKRTGEKVFLECVQDMDHENMFWYRQDPGLGLRLIYFSYDVKMKEKGDIPEGYSVSREKKERFSLILESASTNQTSMYLCASSSTYEAFFGQGTRLTVV.

The rearrangement joins TRBV4-2 to TRBJ1-4; 7 bases fit TRBD1. CDR1 LGHNA and CDR2 YNFKEQ come from the germline V gene. The CDR3 has 15 amino acids. The V and J ends lost 4 bases and 5 bases, in that order; junction bases with no gene match: 7. CDR3 protein: CASSLRQGENEKLFF. DNA of the CDR3: TGTGCCAGCAGCCTCCGACAGGGCGAGAATGAAAAACTGTTTTTT.

The chain has TRBV5-4 and TRBJ2-1; TRBD2 matches 8 bases. Per the germline V gene, CDR1 is SGHNT and CDR2 is YYREEE (reference sequence). After removal of 0 bases from V and 0 bases from J, the junction contained 2 bases not matched to a gene. The CDR3 covers 16 residues. DNA of the CDR3: TGTGCCAGCAGCTTGGAGAGCGGGAGCTCCTACAATGAGCAGTTCTTC. Translation gives CASSLESGSSYNEQFF.

This clone was counted between two and nine times. V is TRBV11-2 and J is TRBJ2-1; 7 nucleotides match TRBD2. The CDR3 spans 16 residues. The V gene end was trimmed by 1 base and the J gene end by 6 bases; junction bases not matched to a gene: 9. Germline CDR1 is SGHAT and CDR2 is FQNNGV. The CDR3 nucleotides read TGTGCCAGCAGCTTAGTCTCGGCTAGCGGTTCCAATGAGCAGTTCTTC. Amino acids: CASSLVSASGSNEQFF.

The rearrangement joins TRBV18 to TRBJ1-2, with 11 bases aligning to TRBD1. V was clipped by 3 bases and J by 4 bases; unmatched bases: 13. The CDR3 covers 18 residues. Germline V gene data show CDR1 as KGHSH and CDR2 as LQKENI. The CDR3 loop reads CASSPITSGTGGSYGYTF. The DNA for the CDR3 is TGTGCCAGCTCACCGATTACTTCAGGGACAGGGGGATCCTATGGCTACACCTTC. Complete variable domain (other parts from reference TRBV18 and TRBJ1-2): NAGVMQNPRHLVRRRGQEARLRCSPMKGHSHVYWYRQLPEEGLKFMVYLQKENIIDESGMPKERFSAEFPKEGPSILRIQQVVRGDSAAYFCASSPITSGTGGSYGYTFGSGTRLTVV.

As to this clone: The junction departs from germline at one end; a sequencing error may be responsible. This sequence joins TRBV19 and TRBJ2-1, with 10 bases lining up with TRBD2. Germline values: CDR1 LNHDA, CDR2 SQIVND (reference sequence). CDR3 length equals 17 residues. CDR3 loop: CVVRVAGGHSSYNEQFF. The CDR3 DNA reads TGCGTAGTACGGGTAGCGGGAGGCCACAGCTCCTACAATGAGCAGTTCTTC. Based on the CDR3 plus reference TRBV19 and TRBJ2-1, the full variable domain is DGGITQSPKYLFRKEGQNVTLSCEQNLNHDAMYWYRQDPGQGLRLIYYSQIVNDFQKGDIAEGYSVSREKKESFPLTVTSAQKNPTAFYLCVVRVAGGHSSYNEQFFGPGTRLTVL.

The chain has TRBV28 and TRBJ2-5; 14 nucleotides agree with TRBD2. The trim removed 5 bases at V and 6 bases at J, leaving 5 bases unmatched. This CDR3 region has 15 residues. In germline, CDR1 is MDHEN, CDR2 SYDVKM. The CDR3 protein is CASSTGTSGSQTQYF. The CDR3 nucleotides read TGTGCCAGCAGTACCGGGACTAGCGGGAGTCAGACCCAGTACTTC. Based on the CDR3 plus reference TRBV28 and TRBJ2-5, the full variable domain is DVKVTQSSRYLVKRTGEKVFLECVQDMDHENMFWYRQDPGLGLRLIYFSYDVKMKEKGDIPEGYSVSREKKERFSLILESASTNQTSMYLCASSTGTSGSQTQYFGPGTRLLVL.

The CDR3 DNA follows: TGTGCCAGCAGTTCCTCCATACGTAGCTCTAATGAAAAACTGTTTTTT. Encoded protein: CASSSSIRSSNEKLFF. The chain employs TRBV6-5 and TRBJ1-4; D gene ambiguous. Germline lookup yields CDR1 MNHEY and CDR2 SVGAGI. CDR3 length: 16 residues. The V end lost 4 bases, the J end lost 3 bases, and 15 bases lay between the germline ends.

This clone was seen ten or more times. V and J are TRBV7-9 and TRBJ1-1; possibly TRBD1 for D (5 bases). The CDR3 is 13 residues long. Trimming pared 5 bases from V and 6 bases from J, leaving 13 bases between. Germline V lookup: CDR1 SEHNR, CDR2 FQNEAQ (reference sequence). In nucleotides, the CDR3 is TGTGCCAGCAGCCGCGGGACTGAGCCTGAAGCTTTCTTT. This gives the protein CASSRGTEPEAFF.

The rearrangement links TRBV7-6 to TRBJ1-2, with 11 nucleotides matching TRBD1. Germline assignment: CDR1 SGHVS and CDR2 FNYEAQ. This CDR3 is 17 amino acids long. Germline trimming cut 3 bases from V and 4 bases from J; bases unmatched to any gene: 10. This CDR3 is CASSFGTGGPRGYGYTF. The CDR3 nucleotides are TGTGCCAGCAGCTTTGGGACAGGGGGGCCTCGGGGCTATGGCTACACCTTC.

The V gene is TRBV7-3, the J gene TRBJ2-3; D is uncertain. CDR1 SGHTA and CDR2 FQGTGA come from the germline V gene. V lost 8 bases, J lost 5 bases, and 8 bases lay in between. The CDR3 totals 11 residues. The DNA for the CDR3 is TGTGCCAGCGGAGTAGGAGATACGCAGTATTTT. It encodes CASGVGDTQYF. Together with reference TRBV7-3 and TRBJ2-3, the CDR3 gives the full variable domain: GAGVSQTPSNKVTEKGKYVELRCDPISGHTALYWYRQSLGQGPEFLIYFQGTGAADDSGLPNDRFFAVRPEGSVSTLKIQRTERGDSAVYLCASGVGDTQYFGPGTRLTVL.

The rearrangement uses TRBV28 and TRBJ2-7, with 8 nucleotides matching TRBD1. V lost 8 bases and J lost 6; bases outside the gene matches: 6. Germline V CDR1 and CDR2: MDHEN, SYDVKM. The CDR3 consists of 12 residues. The CDR3 coding sequence is TGTGCCAGCTGGACAGGGTCCGGCGAGCAGTACTTC. Translation: CASWTGSGEQYF.

The chain employs TRBV24-1 and TRBJ2-3; tentatively, D is TRBD2 (6 bases). The V end lost 4 bases, the J end lost 2 bases, and 12 bases lay between the germline ends. Germline V lookup: CDR1 KGHDR, CDR2 SFDVKD. This CDR3 comprises 15 residues. The CDR3 sequence is CATSDGTLNTDTQYF. The CDR3 coding sequence is TGTGCCACCAGTGACGGGACTCTCAACACAGATACGCAGTATTTT.

The table lists this clone with a few counts. This rearrangement joins TRBV18 to TRBJ2-7; 9 bases line up with TRBD2. Germline V gene lookup returns CDR1 KGHSH and CDR2 LQKENI. J lost 4 bases, V lost 4 bases, and 5 bases had no gene match. The CDR3 sequence is 14 residues long. The CDR3 sequence is CASSQAGGPYEQYF. The CDR3 DNA reads TGTGCCAGCTCACAGGCGGGAGGGCCTTACGAGCAGTACTTC.

The CDR3 DNA is TGTGCCAGCAGCTTAGGTGACAGACTTAATGAAAAACTGTTTTTT. Translation: CASSLGDRLNEKLFF. The chain uses TRBV7-2 and TRBJ1-4, with a tentative D call TRBD1 (5 bases). This CDR3 contains 15 residues. Germline V gene lookup returns CDR1 SGHTA and CDR2 FQGNSA. V lost 1 base and J lost 4, with 10 bases in between.

The rearrangement links TRBV30 to TRBJ1-6; D is uncertain. V lost 4 bases and J 7 bases, leaving 11 bases between the germline ends. Germline CDR1 is GTSNPN and CDR2 is SVGIG (reference sequence). This CDR3 spans 13 amino acids. This chain's CDR3 is CAWKGRINSPLHF. CDR3 DNA sequence: TGTGCCTGGAAAGGGAGGATAAATTCACCCCTCCACTTT.

The rearrangement links TRBV5-1 to TRBJ2-2, with a weak D call TRBD2 (7 bases). CDR1 SGHRS and CDR2 YFSETQ come from the germline V gene. The ends were cut back, 7 bases at V and 3 bases at J, with 13 bases in the middle. The CDR3 covers 14 residues. The CDR3 here is CASQRDKYTGELFF. CDR3 nucleotides: TGCGCCAGCCAGCGGGACAAATACACCGGGGAGCTGTTTTTT. Using reference TRBV5-1 and TRBJ2-2 for the parts outside the CDR3, the full variable domain is KAGVTQTPRYLIKTRGQQVTLSCSPISGHRSVSWYQQTPGQGLQFLFEYFSETQRNKGNFPGRFSGRQFSNSRSEMNVSTLELGDSALYLCASQRDKYTGELFFGEGSRLTVL.

The CDR3 region is CASSLNQGPYQETQYF. In DNA form, the CDR3 reads TGTGCCAGCAGCTTAAACCAGGGCCCGTACCAAGAGACCCAGTACTTC. This chain links TRBV11-1 with TRBJ2-5; tentative D call: TRBD1 (5 bases). Germline V lookup: CDR1 SGHAT, CDR2 FQDESV (reference sequence). Between the trimmed V and J ends, which lost 2 bases and 0 bases, there was a span of 13 bases. There are 16 residues in the CDR3.

The chain joins TRBV3-1 (or the pseudogene TRBV3-2) to TRBJ1-6; D gene uncertain. The CDR3 length is 17 residues. CDR1 and CDR2 (germline): LGHDT, YNNKEL (reference sequence). Trimming removed 4 bases at V and 0 bases at J, with 13 bases between. CDR3 protein: CASSPRGLSSYNSPLHF. The CDR3 DNA sequence: TGTGCCAGCAGCCCCCGCGGGTTGAGCTCCTATAATTCACCCCTCCACTTT.

CDR3 DNA sequence: TGTGCCAGCAGTTTAGGGGCTGGGGGGGACACTGAAGCTTTCTTT. Translation: CASSLGAGGDTEAFF. The chain is built from TRBV28 and TRBJ1-1; tentatively, D is TRBD1 (5 bases). The V and J ends lost 2 bases and 3 bases respectively, with 13 bases between them. Germline CDR1 and CDR2: MDHEN and SYDVKM. This CDR3 is built from 15 residues.